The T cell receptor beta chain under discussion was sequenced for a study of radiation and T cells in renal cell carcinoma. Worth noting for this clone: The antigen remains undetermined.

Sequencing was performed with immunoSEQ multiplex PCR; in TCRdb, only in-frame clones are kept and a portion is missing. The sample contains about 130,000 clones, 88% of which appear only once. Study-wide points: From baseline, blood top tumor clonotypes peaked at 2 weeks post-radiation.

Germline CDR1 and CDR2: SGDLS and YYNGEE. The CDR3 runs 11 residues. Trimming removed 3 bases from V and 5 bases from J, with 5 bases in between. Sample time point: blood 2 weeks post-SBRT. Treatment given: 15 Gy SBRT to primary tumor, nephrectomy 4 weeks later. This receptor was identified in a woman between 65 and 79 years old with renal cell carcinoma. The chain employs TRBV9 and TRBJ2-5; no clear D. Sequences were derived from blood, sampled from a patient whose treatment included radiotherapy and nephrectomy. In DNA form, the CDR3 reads TGTGCCAGCAGCGCCGGGGAGACCCAGTACTTC. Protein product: CASSAGETQYF. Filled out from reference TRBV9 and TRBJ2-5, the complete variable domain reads DSGVTQTPKHLITATGQRVTLRCSPRSGDLSVYWYQQSLDQGLQFLIQYYNGEERAKGNILERFSAQQFPDLHSELNLSSLELGDSALYFCASSAGETQYFGPGTRLLVL.